Ten or more counts support the clone carrying this TCR beta chain. Its antigen is undetermined. The CDR3 has 15 amino acids. Trimming stripped 4 bases from V and 1 base from J, with 14 bases between. The data derive from a study of T cell repertoires in cytomegalovirus infection. In the study overall: TCR beta signatures that were public indicated CMV infection and matching HLA type.

Using its own MiXCR run on the reads, TCRdb lists one record per CDR3 protein. This table holds about 180,000 distinct CDR3 sequences, around an eighth found once. Findings and limits, study-wide: Summed public TCR beta family frequency identified CMV carriers bearing the relevant HLA. Predominance within the ex vivo response was attributable to HLA-C-restricted CMV-specific TCR beta clonotypes.

The chain combines TRBV12-3 or TRBV12-4 with TRBJ2-7; tentatively, D is TRBD2 (7 bases). This receptor was identified in a human donor in good health (CMV status not recorded). Some clones in this sample may be carry-over from other donors' samples. The material sequenced was PBMCs. CDR3 in amino acids: CASSSPGGDSYEQYF. The CDR3 DNA reads as TGTGCCAGCAGTTCACCGGGGGGCGATTCCTACGAGCAGTACTTC.